This T cell receptor beta chain was found in a study of T cells in Graves' hyperthyroidism and ophthalmopathy (dated by TCRdb to the late 2010s). Background on the whole study: Peripheral blood samples were taken at the time of initial diagnosis, prior to any treatment. Prospective prediction of ophthalmopathy was tested in an independent validation cohort consisting of 18 hyperthyroidism patients and 17 patients who later progressed to ophthalmopathy. The study also compared thyroid tissue and blood T-cell repertoires from over 5 Graves' hyperthyroidism patients. To identify TCR V-J signatures that set the groups apart, the researchers used a discovery cohort of 100 patients, made up of 43 with Graves' ophthalmopathy and 57 with stable Graves' hyperthyroidism. The approximately 100 discovery patients were randomly split 7:3 into training and test sets. Once sampling was done, hyperthyroidism patients were given methimazole at a starting dose of 30 mg daily, whereas ophthalmopathy patients were given high-dose intravenous methylprednisolone. The paper describes TCR Vbeta CDR3 sequencing of roughly 130 peripheral blood samples, made up of about 41 ophthalmopathy patients, around 73 hyperthyroidism patients and some 17 progressor patients.

The paper's findings and limits, for the study overall: Most expanded thyroid clonotypes (frequency above 0.001) were also detected in blood, suggesting blood repertoires may reflect thyroid immune responses. Sample size was not statistically predetermined, and investigators were not blinded to group allocation. A model built on a 13 V-J signature distinguished ophthalmopathy from stable hyperthyroidism, reaching around 88% sensitivity and about 81% specificity in cross-validation and 80%/75% in testing. In validation, progression to ophthalmopathy was predicted by the model with more than 65% sensitivity and 72.22% specificity, a median of around 5.9 months before onset.

Inclusive of the bounding cysteine and phenylalanine, the CDR3 is 14 residues long. The CDR3 DNA has 42 bases and is translated from base 1. Deletion took 3 bases off V and 4 bases off J, with a span of 10 bases between the germline ends. This clonotype was counted at least ten times. Its binding antigen is unknown. Nothing much larger sits one base from this clone, and base qualities are not available. Stable Graves' hyperthyroidism was defined as the absence of progression to ophthalmopathy over 18 months of follow-up. Hyperthyroidism patients were newly diagnosed, with disease duration under 2 months, and aged 18 to 65 years. Any patient with an uncontrolled infection, another autoimmune disease, pregnancy or lactation was excluded. Diagnoses relied on clinical symptoms, serum thyroxine and TRAb, thyroid ultrasound and orbital computed tomography. PBMCs were isolated from around 10 ml of fresh peripheral blood by Ficoll-Paque density gradient centrifugation. Total RNA was extracted using Trizol reagent, and RNA quality was assessed on an Agilent 2100 Bioanalyzer.

TCR beta CDR3 regions were amplified from RNA transcripts. The first round of RT-PCR for the TCR CDR3 was performed with the HTBI primer set and the Qiagen OneStep RT-PCR kit. A second multiplex PCR round built the libraries, followed by size selection and purification. Paired-end sequencing of the libraries was performed with 100 bp reads on an Illumina HiSeq2000. Per the original workflow: Raw data were processed with SOAPnuke, discarding reads with adapters, uncalled bases, mean Phred below 15, or no exact constant-primer or identifier match. COPE v1.2.5 was used to merge high-quality paired reads, and clonotypes were defined as unique nucleotide sequences. MiTCR v1.1 was used to align clonotypes to the IMGT TRBV, TRBD and TRBJ reference segments. The analysis was restricted to V-J combinations with a frequency above 0.0001, which together covered approximately 99% of the repertoires. The TCS score was defined as the ratio of F50 (clonal expansion) to E x V (chaos), calculated using BLOSUM62-based TCRdist between CDR3 peptides within each V-J. Welch's t-statistics and random forest reduced just over 500 V-J features to about 13, which were used in a naive Bayes classifier (R e1071). In-frame beta chains were kept once TCRdb had trimmed the public reads at Q25 with fastp and called clones with MiXCR. Every distinct CDR3 protein forms one entry, paired with its most common genes and DNA. None of the V and J calls come from the authors' own analysis; TCRdb made them. This sample comprises more than 300,000 distinct CDR3 sequences, about 13% of them detected only once. The ten largest clones represent roughly 9.2% of the sample.

The source of this sequence is a woman between 18 and 30 years old with Graves' hyperthyroidism. The sample comprised blood. The rearranged segments are TRBV12-3 or TRBV12-4 and TRBJ1-3, with the D gene uncertain. The nucleotide sequence reads TGTGCCAGCAGTTTTGACCAACGAGGAAACACCATATATTTT. Its coded protein is CASSFDQRGNTIYF.